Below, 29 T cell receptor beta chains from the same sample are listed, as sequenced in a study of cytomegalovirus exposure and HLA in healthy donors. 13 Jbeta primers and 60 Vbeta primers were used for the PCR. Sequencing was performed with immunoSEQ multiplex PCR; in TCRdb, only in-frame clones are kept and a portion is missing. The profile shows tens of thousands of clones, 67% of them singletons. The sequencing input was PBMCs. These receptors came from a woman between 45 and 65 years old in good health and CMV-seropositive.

The CDR3 DNA reads as TGTGCCAGCAGTTACTCAGGCCGACCGGGGCAGCCCCAGCATTTT. Residues: CASSYSGRPGQPQHF. The V and J genes are TRBV6-5 and TRBJ1-5, with unresolved D. The V gene lost 0 bases and the J gene lost 7 bases, with 13 bases spanning the gap. CDR1 and CDR2 from the germline V gene are MNHEY and SVGAGI. This CDR3 has 15 amino acids.

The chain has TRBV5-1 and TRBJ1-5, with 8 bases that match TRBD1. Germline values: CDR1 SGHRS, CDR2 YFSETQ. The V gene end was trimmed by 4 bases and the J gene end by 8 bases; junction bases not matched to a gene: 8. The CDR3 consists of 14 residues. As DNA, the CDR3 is TGCGCCAGCAGCCTCGGACAGGGAGGAGAGCCCCAGCATTTT. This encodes CASSLGQGGEPQHF.

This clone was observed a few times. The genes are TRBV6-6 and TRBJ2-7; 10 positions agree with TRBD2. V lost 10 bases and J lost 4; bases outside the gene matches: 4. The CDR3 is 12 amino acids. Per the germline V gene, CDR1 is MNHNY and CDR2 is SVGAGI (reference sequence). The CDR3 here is CATSGGIYEQYF. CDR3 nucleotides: TGTGCCACTAGCGGGGGTATATACGAGCAGTACTTC.

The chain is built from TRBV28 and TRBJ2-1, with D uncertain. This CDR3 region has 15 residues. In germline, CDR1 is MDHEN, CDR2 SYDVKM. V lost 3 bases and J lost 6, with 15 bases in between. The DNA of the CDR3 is TGTGCCAGCAGTTTGAGGCAGCCCGTTCGCAATGAGCAGTTCTTC. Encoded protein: CASSLRQPVRNEQFF.

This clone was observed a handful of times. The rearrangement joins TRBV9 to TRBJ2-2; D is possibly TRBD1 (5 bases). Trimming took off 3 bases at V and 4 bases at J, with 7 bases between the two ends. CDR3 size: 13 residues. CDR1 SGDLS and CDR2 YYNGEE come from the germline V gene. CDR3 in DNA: TGTGCCAGCAGCGCCCAGGGCACCGGGGAGCTGTTTTTT. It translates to CASSAQGTGELFF.

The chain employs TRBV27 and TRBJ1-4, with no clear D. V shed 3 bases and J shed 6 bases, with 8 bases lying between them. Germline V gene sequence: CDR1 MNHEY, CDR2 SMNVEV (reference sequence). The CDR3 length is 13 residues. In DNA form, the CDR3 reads TGTGCCAGCAGTTTCTTCCGGGATGAAAAACTGTTTTTT. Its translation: CASSFFRDEKLFF.

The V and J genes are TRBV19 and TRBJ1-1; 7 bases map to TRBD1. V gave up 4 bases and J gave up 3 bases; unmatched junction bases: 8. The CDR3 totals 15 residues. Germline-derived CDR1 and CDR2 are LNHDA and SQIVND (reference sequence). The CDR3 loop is CASSKVQGGDTEAFF. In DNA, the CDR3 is TGTGCCAGTAGTAAGGTTCAGGGGGGAGACACTGAAGCTTTCTTT.

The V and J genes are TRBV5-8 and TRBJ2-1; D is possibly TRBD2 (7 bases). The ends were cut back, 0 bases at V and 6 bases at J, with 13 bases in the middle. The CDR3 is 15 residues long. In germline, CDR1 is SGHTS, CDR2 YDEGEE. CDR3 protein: CASSLAGRGANEQFF. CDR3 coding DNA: TGTGCCAGCAGCTTGGCCGGTCGGGGGGCCAATGAGCAGTTCTTC.

The CDR3 reads CASSLRGQGVTEAFF. The CDR3 DNA is TGCGCCAGCAGCTTGCGGGGACAGGGGGTCACTGAAGCTTTCTTT. V and J are TRBV5-1 and TRBJ1-1; 11 nucleotides agree with TRBD1. V lost 1 base to trimming and J lost 4 bases; unmatched junction nucleotides: 3. This CDR3 spans 15 amino acids. Per germline, CDR1 SGHRS and CDR2 YFSETQ.

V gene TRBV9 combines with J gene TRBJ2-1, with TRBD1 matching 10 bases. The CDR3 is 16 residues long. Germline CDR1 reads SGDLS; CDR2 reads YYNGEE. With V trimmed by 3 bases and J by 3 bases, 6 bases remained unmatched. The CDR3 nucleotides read TGTGCCAGCAGCGCGGTCGGGACAGGGGACTACAATGAGCAGTTCTTC. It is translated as CASSAVGTGDYNEQFF.

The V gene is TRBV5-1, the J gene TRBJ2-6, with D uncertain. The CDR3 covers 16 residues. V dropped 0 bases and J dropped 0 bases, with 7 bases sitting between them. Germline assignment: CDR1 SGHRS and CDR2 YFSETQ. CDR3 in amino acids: CASSLGLHSGANVLTF. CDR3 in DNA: TGCGCCAGCAGCTTGGGGCTGCACTCTGGGGCCAACGTCCTGACTTTC.

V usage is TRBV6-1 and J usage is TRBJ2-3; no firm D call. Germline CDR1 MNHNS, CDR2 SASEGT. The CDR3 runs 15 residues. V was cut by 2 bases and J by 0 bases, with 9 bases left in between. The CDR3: CASSEIGRSTDTQYF. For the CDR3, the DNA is TGTGCCAGCAGTGAAATAGGCAGGAGCACAGATACGCAGTATTTT.

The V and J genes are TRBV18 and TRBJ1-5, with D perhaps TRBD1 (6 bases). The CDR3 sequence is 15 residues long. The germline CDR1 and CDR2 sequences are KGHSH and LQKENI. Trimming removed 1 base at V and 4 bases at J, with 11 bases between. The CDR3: CASSPQGGENQPQHF. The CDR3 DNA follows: TGTGCCAGCTCACCACAGGGGGGGGAGAATCAGCCCCAGCATTTT.

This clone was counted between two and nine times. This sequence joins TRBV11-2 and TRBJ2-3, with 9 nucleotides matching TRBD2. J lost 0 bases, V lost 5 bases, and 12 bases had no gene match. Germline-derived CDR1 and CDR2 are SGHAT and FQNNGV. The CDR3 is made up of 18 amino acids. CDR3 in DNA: TGTGCCAGCAGCCGCTTGGAGGCGGGGGGGCTAAGCACAGATACGCAGTATTTT. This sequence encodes CASSRLEAGGLSTDTQYF.

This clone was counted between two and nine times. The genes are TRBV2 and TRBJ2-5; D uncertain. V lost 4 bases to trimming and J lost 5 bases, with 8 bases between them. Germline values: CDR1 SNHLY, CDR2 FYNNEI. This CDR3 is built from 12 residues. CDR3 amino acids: CASSASRETQYF. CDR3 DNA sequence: TGTGCCAGCAGTGCCTCGAGGGAGACCCAGTACTTC. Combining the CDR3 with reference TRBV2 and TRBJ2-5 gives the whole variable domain EPEVTQTPSHQVTQMGQEVILRCVPISNHLYFYWYRQILGQKVEFLVSFYNNEISEKSEIFDDQFSVERPDGSNFTLKIRSTKLEDSAMYFCASSASRETQYFGPGTRLLVL.

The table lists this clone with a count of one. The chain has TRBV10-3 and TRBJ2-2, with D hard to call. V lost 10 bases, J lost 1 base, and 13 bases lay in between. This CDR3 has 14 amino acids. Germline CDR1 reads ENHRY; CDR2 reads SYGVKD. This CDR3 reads CATRWLKNTGELFF. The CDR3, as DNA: TGTGCCACGCGGTGGCTCAAGAACACCGGGGAGCTGTTTTTT.

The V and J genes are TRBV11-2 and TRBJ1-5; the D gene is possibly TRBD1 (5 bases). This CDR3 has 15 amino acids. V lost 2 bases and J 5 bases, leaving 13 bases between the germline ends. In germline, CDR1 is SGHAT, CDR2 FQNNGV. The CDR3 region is CASSLSGRGDQPQHF. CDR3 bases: TGTGCCAGCAGCTTAAGTGGTAGGGGCGATCAGCCCCAGCATTTT.

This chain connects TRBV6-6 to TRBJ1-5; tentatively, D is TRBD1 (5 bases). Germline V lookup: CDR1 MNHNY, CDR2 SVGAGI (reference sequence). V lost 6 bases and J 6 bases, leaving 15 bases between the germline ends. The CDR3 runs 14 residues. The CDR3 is CASRQVPTGQPQHF. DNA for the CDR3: TGTGCCAGCAGACAGGTTCCTACGGGTCAGCCCCAGCATTTT.

CDR3 DNA: TGCGCCACTTCCCGGGACACCTATGGCTACACCTTC. It codes for CATSRDTYGYTF. J is TRBJ1-2 and V is TRBV5-1, with a weak D call TRBD1 (6 bases). The ends were cut back, 9 bases at V and 4 bases at J, with 13 bases in the middle. Germline V lookup: CDR1 SGHRS, CDR2 YFSETQ. This CDR3 is 12 amino acids long.

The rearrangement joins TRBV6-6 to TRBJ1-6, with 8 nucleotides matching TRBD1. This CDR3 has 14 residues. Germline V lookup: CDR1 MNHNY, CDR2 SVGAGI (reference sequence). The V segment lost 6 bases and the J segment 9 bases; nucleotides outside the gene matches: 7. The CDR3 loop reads CASSPDRVGSPLHF. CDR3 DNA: TGTGCCAGCAGCCCGGACAGGGTGGGTTCACCCCTCCACTTT.

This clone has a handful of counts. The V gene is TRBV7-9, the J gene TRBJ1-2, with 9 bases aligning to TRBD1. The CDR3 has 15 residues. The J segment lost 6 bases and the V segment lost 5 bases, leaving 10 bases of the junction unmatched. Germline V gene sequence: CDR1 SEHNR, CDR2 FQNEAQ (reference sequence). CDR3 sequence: CASSVHRGRRDGYTF. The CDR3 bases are TGTGCCAGCAGCGTTCACAGGGGGCGCCGAGATGGCTACACCTTC.

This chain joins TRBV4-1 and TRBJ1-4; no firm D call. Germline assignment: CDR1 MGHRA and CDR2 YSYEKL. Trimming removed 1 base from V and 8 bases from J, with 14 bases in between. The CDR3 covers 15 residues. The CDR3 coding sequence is TGCGCCAGCAGCCAAGTTGAGACCTGGAGAGAAAAACTGTTTTTT. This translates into CASSQVETWREKLFF.

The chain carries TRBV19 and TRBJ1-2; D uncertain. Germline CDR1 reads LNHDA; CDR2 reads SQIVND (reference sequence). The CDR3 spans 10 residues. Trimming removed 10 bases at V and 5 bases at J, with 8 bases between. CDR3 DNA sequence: TGTGCCACCGCGGGTTATGGCTACACCTTC. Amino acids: CATAGYGYTF.

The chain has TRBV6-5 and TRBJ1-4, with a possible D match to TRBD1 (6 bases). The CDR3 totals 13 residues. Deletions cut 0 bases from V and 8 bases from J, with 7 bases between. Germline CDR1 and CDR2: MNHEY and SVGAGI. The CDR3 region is CASSYSRGEKLFF. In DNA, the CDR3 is TGTGCCAGCAGTTACTCGAGGGGGGAAAAACTGTTTTTT.

CDR3 amino acids: CASSTWTGDSPLHF. In DNA, the CDR3 is TGTGCCAGCAGTACCTGGACAGGTGACTCACCCCTCCACTTT. The chain uses TRBV6-5 and TRBJ1-6; the match to TRBD1 covers 7 bases. Germline-derived CDR1 and CDR2 are MNHEY and SVGAGI. There are 14 residues in the CDR3. Germline trimming cut 5 bases from V and 10 bases from J; bases unmatched to any gene: 8.

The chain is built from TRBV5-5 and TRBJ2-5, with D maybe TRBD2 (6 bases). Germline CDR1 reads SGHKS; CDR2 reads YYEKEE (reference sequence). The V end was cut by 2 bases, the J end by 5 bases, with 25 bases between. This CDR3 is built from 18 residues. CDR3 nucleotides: TGTGCCAGCAGCTTTGGGGCCGCTTTGGGAGGCCTCTTGGAGACCCAGTACTTC. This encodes CASSFGAALGGLLETQYF.

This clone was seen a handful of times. The CDR3 loop reads CSAAAESNTGELFF. The CDR3 DNA reads as TGCAGCGCTGCTGCGGAGTCGAACACCGGGGAGCTGTTTTTT. The rearrangement joins TRBV29-1 to TRBJ2-2; no definite D call. V dropped 7 bases and J dropped 0 bases, with 12 bases sitting between them. In germline, CDR1 is SQVTM, CDR2 ANQGSEA. The CDR3 extends over 14 amino acids.

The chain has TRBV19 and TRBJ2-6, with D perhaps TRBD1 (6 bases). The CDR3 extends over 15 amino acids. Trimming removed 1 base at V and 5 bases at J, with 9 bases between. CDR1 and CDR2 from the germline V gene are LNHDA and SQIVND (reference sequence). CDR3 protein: CASSIARGWANVLTF. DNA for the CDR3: TGTGCCAGTAGTATAGCGAGGGGGTGGGCCAACGTCCTGACTTTC.

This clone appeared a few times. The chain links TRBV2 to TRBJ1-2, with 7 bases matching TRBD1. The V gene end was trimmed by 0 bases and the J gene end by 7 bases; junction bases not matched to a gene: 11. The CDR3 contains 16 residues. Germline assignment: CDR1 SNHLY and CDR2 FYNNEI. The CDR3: CASSEALRTGSGGYTF. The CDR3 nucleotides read TGTGCCAGCAGTGAAGCGCTTCGGACAGGTTCGGGTGGCTACACCTTC.